This record covers a single T cell receptor beta chain. Its target is not known. The sample originates from a study of shared clonotypes between healthy human individuals. General study results and limits: In general, naive subsets displayed greater estimated richness than memory subsets did.

Each of the donors was a healthy adult who was HIV-negative and had not had a recent acute infection or vaccination. Assay: immunoSEQ multiplex PCR; the TCRdb copy retains only in-frame clones and omits some. The sample holds about 980,000 clones; over 60% are singletons and the top ten take roughly 1.5%. The CDR3 has 15 amino acids. Deletions cut 4 bases from V and 5 bases from J, with 12 bases between. Per germline, CDR1 MNHEY and CDR2 SVGAGI. The chain is built from TRBV6-5 and TRBJ1-6, with TRBD1 as a possible D gene (6 bases). This TCR was sampled from a man aged 18 to 29 in good health. Sequenced: memory CD4+ T cells sorted from blood. Subset of the sample: CD45RA-negative fraction. The chain's CDR3 is CASSSTGTHNSPLHF. DNA for the CDR3: TGTGCCAGCAGTTCCACAGGGACCCATAATTCACCCCTCCACTTT.